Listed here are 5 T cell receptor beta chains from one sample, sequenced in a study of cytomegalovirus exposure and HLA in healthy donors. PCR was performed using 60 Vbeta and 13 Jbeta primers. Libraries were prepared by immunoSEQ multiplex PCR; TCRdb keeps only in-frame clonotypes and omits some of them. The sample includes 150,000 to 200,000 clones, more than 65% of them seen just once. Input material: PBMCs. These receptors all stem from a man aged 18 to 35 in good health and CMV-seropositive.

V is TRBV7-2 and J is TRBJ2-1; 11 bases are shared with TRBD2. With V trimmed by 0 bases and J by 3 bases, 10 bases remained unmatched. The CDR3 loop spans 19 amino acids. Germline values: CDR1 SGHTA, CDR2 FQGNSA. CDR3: CASSLAGLAAERLYNEQFF. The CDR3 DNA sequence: TGTGCCAGCAGCTTAGCGGGACTAGCGGCAGAAAGACTCTACAATGAGCAGTTCTTC.

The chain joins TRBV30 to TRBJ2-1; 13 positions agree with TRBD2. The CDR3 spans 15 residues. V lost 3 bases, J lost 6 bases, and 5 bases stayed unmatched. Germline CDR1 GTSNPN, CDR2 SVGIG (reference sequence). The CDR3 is CAWRAGLAGVNEQFF. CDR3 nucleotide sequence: TGTGCCTGGAGAGCAGGACTAGCGGGAGTCAATGAGCAGTTCTTC.

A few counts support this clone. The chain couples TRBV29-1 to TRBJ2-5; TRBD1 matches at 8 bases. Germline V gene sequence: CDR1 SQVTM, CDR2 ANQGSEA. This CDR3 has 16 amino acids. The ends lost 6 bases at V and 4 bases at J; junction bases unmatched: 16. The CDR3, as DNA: TGCAGCGTGATACGTCGGCAGGGGGCCTTAGGAGAGACCCAGTACTTC. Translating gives CSVIRRQGALGETQYF.

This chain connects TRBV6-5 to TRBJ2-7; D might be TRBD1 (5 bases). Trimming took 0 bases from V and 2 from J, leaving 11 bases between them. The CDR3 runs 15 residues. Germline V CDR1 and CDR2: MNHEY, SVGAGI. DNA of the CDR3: TGTGCCAGCAGTTACTCGGGGCAGGCAGCCTACGAGCAGTACTTC. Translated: CASSYSGQAAYEQYF.

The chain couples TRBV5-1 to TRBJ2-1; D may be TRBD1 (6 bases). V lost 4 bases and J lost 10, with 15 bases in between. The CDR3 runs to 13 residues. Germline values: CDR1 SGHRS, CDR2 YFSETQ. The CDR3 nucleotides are TGCGCCAGCAGCGCCGGACAGCGCCTAGAGCAGTTCTTC. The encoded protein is CASSAGQRLEQFF.